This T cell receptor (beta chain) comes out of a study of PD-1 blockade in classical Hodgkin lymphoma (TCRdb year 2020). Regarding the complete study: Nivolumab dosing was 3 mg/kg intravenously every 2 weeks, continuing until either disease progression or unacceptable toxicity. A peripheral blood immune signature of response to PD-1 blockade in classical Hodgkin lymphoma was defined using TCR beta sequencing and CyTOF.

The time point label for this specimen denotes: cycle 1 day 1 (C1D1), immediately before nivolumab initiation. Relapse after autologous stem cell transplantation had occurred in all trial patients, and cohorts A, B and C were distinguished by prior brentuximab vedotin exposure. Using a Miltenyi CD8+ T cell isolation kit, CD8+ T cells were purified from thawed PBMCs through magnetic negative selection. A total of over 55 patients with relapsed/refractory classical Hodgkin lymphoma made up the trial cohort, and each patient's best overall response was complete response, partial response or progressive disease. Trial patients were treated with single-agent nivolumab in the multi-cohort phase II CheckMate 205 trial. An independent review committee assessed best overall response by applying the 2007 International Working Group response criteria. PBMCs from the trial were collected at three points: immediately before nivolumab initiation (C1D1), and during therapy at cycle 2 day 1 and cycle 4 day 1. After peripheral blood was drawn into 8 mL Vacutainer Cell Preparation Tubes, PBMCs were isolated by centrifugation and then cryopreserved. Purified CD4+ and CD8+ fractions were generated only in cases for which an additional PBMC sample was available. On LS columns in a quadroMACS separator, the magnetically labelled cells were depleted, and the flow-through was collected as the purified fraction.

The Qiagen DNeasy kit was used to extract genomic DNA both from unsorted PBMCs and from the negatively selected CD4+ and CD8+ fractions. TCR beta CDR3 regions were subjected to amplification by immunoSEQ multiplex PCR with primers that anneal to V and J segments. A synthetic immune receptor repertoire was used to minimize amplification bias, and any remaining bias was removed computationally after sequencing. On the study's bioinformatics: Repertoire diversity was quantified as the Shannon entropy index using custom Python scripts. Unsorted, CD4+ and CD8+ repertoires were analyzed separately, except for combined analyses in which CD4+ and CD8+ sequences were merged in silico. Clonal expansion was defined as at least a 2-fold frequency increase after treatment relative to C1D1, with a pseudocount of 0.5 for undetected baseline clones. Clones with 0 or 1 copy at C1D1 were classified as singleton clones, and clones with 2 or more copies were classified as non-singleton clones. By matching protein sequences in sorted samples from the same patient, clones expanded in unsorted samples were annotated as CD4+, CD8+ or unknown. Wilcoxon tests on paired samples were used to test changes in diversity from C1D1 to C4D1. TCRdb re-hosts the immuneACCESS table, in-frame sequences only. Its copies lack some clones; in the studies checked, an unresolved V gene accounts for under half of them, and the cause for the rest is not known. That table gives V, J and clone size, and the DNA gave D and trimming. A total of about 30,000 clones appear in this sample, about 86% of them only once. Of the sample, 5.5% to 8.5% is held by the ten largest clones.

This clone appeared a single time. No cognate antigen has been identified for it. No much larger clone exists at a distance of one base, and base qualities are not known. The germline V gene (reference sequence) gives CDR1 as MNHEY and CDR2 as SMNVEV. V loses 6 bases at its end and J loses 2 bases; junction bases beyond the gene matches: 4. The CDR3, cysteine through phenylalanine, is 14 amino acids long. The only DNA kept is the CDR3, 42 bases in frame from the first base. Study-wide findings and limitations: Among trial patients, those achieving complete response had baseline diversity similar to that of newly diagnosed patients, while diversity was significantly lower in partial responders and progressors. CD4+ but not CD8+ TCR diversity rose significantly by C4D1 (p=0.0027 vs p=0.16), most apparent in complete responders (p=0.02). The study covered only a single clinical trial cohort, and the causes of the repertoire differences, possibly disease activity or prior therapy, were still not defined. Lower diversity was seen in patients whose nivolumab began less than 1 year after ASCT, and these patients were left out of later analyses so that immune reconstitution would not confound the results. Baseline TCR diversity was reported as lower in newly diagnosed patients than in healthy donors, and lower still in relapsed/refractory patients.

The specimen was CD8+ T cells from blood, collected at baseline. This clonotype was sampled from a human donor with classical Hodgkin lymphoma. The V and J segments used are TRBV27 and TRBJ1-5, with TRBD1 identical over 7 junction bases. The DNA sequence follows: TGTGCCAGCAGCCTTGGACAGGGCAATCAGCCCCAGCATTTT. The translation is CASSLGQGNQPQHF.